This T cell receptor (beta chain) was captured in a study of T cells after somatic rescue of genetic block. This clone has only one observation. The table came from immunoSEQ multiplex PCR; TCRdb's copy has only in-frame clones and leaves some out. The data hold 13,000 to 15,000 clones, with approximately 71% observed a single time. The sequence came from a man younger than 35. The specimen sequenced was peripheral blood mononuclear cells (PBMCs).

This chain's CDR3 is CASSLKGGPLNTEAFF. CDR3 in DNA: TGTGCCAGCAGCTTAAAAGGGGGGCCTTTAAACACTGAAGCTTTCTTT. The gene calls are TRBV7-3 and TRBJ1-1, with a weak D call TRBD1 (6 bases). V lost 1 base, J lost 2 bases, and 14 bases lay in between. CDR3 length: 16 residues. The germline V gene encodes CDR1 SGHTA and CDR2 FQGTGA.